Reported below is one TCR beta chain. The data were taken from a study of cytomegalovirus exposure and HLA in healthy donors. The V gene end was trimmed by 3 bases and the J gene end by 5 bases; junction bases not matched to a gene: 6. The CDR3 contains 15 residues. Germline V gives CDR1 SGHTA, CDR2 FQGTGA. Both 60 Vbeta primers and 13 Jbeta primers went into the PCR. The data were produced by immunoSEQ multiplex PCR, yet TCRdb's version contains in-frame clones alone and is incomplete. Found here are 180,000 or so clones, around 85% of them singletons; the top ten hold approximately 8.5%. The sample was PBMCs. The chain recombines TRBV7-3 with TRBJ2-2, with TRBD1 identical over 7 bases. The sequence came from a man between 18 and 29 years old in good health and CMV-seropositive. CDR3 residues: CASSLGQSGTGELFF. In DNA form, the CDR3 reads TGTGCCAGCAGCTTGGGACAGAGTGGGACCGGGGAGCTGTTTTTT.